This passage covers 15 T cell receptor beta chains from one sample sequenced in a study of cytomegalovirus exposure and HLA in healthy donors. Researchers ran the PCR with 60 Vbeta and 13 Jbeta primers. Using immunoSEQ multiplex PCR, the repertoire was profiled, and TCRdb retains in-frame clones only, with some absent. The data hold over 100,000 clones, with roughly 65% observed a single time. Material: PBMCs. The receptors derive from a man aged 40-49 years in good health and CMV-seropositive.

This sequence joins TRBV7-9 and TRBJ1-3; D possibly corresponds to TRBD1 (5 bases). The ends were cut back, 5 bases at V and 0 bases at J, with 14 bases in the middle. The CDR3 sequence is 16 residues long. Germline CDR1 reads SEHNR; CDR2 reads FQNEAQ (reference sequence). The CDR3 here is CASSDSGLTSGNTIYF. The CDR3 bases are TGTGCCAGCAGCGACTCGGGACTGACCTCTGGAAACACCATATATTTT.

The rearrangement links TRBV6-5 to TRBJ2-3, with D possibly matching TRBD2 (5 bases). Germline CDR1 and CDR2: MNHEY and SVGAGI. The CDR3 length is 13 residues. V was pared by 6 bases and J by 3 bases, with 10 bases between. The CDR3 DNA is TGTGCCAGCAGACTAGTTGGAACAGATACGCAGTATTTT. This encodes CASRLVGTDTQYF.

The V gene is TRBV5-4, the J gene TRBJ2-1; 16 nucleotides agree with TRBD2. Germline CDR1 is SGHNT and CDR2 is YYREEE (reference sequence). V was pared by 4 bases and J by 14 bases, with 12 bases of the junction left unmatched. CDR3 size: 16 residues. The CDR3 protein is CASSADPGLAGGEKFF. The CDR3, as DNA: TGTGCCAGCAGCGCCGATCCGGGACTAGCGGGAGGGGAGAAGTTCTTC.

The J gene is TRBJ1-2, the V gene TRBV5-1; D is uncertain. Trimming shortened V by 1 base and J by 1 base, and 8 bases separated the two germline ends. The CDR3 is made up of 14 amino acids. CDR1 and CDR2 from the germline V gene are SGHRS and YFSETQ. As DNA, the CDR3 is TGCGCCAGCAGCTTGTCCCTCGGTAACTATGGCTACACCTTC. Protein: CASSLSLGNYGYTF.

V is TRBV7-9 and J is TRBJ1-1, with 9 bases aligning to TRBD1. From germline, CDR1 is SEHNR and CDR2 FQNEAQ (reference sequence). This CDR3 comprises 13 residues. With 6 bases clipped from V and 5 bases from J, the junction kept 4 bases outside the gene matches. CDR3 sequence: CASSWTGATEAFF. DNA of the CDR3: TGTGCCAGCAGTTGGACAGGGGCAACTGAAGCTTTCTTT. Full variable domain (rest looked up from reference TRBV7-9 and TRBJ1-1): DTGVSQNPRHKITKRGQNVTFRCDPISEHNRLYWYRQTLGQGPEFLTYFQNEAQLEKSRLLSDRFSAERPKGSFSTLEIQRTEQGDSAMYLCASSWTGATEAFFGQGTRLTVV.

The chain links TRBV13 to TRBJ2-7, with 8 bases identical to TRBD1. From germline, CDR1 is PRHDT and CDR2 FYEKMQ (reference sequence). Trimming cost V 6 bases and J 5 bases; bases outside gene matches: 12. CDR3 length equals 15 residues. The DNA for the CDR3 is TGTGCCAGCAGACACCAATTCAGGGGGCTAGACGAGCAGTACTTC. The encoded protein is CASRHQFRGLDEQYF.

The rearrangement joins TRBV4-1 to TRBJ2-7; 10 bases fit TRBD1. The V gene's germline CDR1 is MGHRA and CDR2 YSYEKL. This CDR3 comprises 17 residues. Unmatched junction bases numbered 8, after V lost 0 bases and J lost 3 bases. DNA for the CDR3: TGCGCCAGCAGCCAAGATGGGATGGGACAGGGGCGCTACGAGCAGTACTTC. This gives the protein CASSQDGMGQGRYEQYF.

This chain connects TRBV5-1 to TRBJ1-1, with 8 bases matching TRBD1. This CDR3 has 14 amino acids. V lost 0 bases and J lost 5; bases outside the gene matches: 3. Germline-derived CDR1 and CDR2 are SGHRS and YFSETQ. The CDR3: CASSLDRGLTEAFF. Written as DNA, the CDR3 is TGCGCCAGCAGCTTGGACAGGGGGTTGACTGAAGCTTTCTTT.

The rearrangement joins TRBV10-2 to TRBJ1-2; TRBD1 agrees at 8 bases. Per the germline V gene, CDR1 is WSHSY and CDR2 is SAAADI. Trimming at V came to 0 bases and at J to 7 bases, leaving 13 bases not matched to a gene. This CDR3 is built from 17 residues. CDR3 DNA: TGCGCCAGCAGTGAGTCGAGTAACGGACAGGGCTCGAGTGGCTACACCTTC. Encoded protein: CASSESSNGQGSSGYTF.

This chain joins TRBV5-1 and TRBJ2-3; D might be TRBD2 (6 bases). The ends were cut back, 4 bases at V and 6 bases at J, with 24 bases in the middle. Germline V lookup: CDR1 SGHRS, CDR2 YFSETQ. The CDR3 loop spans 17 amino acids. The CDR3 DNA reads TGCGCCAGCAGCCCCTACCCAGGTGGGCGGGGATCGGATACGCAGTATTTT. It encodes CASSPYPGGRGSDTQYF.

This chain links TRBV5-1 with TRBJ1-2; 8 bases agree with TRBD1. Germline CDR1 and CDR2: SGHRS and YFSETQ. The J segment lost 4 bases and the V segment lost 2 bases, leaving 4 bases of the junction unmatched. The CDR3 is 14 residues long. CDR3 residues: CASSLQGVAYGYTF. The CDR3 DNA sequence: TGCGCCAGCAGCTTACAGGGGGTGGCCTATGGCTACACCTTC. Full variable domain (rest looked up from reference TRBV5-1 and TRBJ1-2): KAGVTQTPRYLIKTRGQQVTLSCSPISGHRSVSWYQQTPGQGLQFLFEYFSETQRNKGNFPGRFSGRQFSNSRSEMNVSTLELGDSALYLCASSLQGVAYGYTFGSGTRLTVV.

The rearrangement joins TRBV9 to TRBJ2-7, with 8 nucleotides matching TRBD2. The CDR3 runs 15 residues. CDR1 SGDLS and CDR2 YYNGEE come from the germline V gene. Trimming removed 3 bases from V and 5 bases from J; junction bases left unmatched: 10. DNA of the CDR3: TGTGCCAGCAGCGGCCTCCCAGCGGGAGTGGACGAGCAGTACTTC. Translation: CASSGLPAGVDEQYF.

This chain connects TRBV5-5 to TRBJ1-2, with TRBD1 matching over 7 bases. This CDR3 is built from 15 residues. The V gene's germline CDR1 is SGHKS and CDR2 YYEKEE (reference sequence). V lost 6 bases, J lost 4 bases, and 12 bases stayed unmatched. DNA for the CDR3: TGTGCCAGCACCACACAGGGGAAAGGAAGCTATGGCTACACCTTC. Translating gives CASTTQGKGSYGYTF.

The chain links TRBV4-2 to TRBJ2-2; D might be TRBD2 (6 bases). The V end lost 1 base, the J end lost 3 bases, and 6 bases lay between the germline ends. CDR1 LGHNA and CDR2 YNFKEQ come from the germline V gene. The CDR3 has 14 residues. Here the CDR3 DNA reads TGTGCCAGCAGCCAAGGGGACTACACCGGGGAGCTGTTTTTT. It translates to CASSQGDYTGELFF.

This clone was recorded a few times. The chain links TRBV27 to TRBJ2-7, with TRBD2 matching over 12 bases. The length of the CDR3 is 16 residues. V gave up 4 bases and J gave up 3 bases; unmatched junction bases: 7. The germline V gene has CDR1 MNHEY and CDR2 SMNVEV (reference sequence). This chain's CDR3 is CASSSPRTSGDYEQYF. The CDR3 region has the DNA TGTGCCAGCAGTTCCCCCCGGACTAGCGGGGACTACGAGCAGTACTTC.